One sample yielded the 3 T cell receptor beta chains listed below, sequenced in a study of shared clonotypes between healthy human individuals. Profiling relied on immunoSEQ multiplex PCR, and the TCRdb table lists in-frame clones only, not all of them. Seen here are over 700,000 clones, roughly two thirds observed once, and the top ten hold more than 1.5%. The specimen sequenced was memory CD4+ T cells sorted from blood. As for subset: CD45RA-negative fraction. The receptors derive from a woman aged 25-40 years in good health.

The chain recombines TRBV15 with TRBJ2-7; D is possibly TRBD2 (7 bases). The CDR3 sequence is 13 residues long. Germline V gene data show CDR1 as LNHNV and CDR2 as YYDKDF (reference sequence). V was pared by 11 bases and J by 3 bases, with 17 bases between. CDR3 sequence reads: CASLRGAGYEQYF. CDR3 nucleotides: TGTGCCTCGCTACGGGGGGCCGGCTACGAGCAGTACTTC.

This clone was seen just once. The identical CDR3 is also encoded by other nucleotide sequences in the sample. The rearrangement links TRBV7-2 to TRBJ2-5, with D hard to call. With 2 bases removed from V and 5 bases from J, the gap between germline ends came to 3 bases. The CDR3 sequence is 11 residues long. In germline, CDR1 is SGHTA, CDR2 FQGNSA. In DNA form, the CDR3 reads TGTGCCAGCAGCTTAACGGAGACCCAGTACTTC. Protein: CASSLTETQYF.

This clone was counted at least ten times. The chain couples TRBV7-2 to TRBJ2-3; possibly TRBD2 for D (6 bases). The CDR3 totals 15 residues. V lost 3 bases to trimming and J lost 4 bases, with 14 bases between them. Germline V gives CDR1 SGHTA, CDR2 FQGNSA. The chain's CDR3 is CASSFQSSEADTQYF. The CDR3 region has the DNA TGTGCCAGCAGCTTCCAATCTAGCGAAGCAGATACGCAGTATTTT.